Following are 27 T cell receptor beta chains from one sample sequenced in a study of CD8+CD57+ T cells in acquired aplastic anemia. The use of genomic DNA as template underpinned the TCR beta VDJ and CDR3 profiling. TCRdb called the reads again in MiXCR, with one record for every CDR3 protein. The sample lists under 200,000 distinct CDR3 sequences, about 64% occurring once. The sequenced sample consisted of sorted CD4+, CD8+, or CD8+CD57+ T cells (not recorded which) from PBMCs. Receptors originate from a human donor with severe aplastic anemia or a healthy control (not recorded which).

The chain combines TRBV12-3 or TRBV12-4 with TRBJ2-7; perhaps TRBD1 as D (5 bases). Trimming took 5 bases from V and 4 from J, leaving 18 bases between them. The CDR3 spans 15 residues. The CDR3 here is CASSASRRYRYEQYF. The CDR3 coding sequence is TGTGCCAGCAGTGCAAGTAGGCGCTACAGGTACGAGCAGTACTTC.

V usage is TRBV20-1 and J usage is TRBJ1-4; no clear D. Trimming took 5 bases from V and 7 from J, leaving 11 bases between them. CDR3 length: 12 amino acids. Germline values: CDR1 DFQATT, CDR2 SNEGSKA (reference sequence). The CDR3 loop reads CSAGTRSEKLFF. The CDR3 DNA is TGCAGTGCTGGCACCAGGAGTGAAAAACTGTTTTTT.

The chain joins TRBV12-3 or TRBV12-4 to TRBJ1-2, with 9 positions matching TRBD1. V lost 11 bases, J lost 4 bases, and 5 bases stayed unmatched. There are 12 residues in the CDR3. CDR3 protein: CAHRGPGYGYTF. The CDR3 DNA is TGTGCCCACAGGGGGCCTGGCTATGGCTACACCTTC.

This clonotype was detected a few times. J is TRBJ2-7 and V is TRBV10-3, with 9 positions matching TRBD2. In germline, CDR1 is ENHRY, CDR2 SYGVKD. The junction had 10 bases not matched to a gene; V was cut back by 7 bases and J by 12 bases. The CDR3 spans 12 residues. As DNA, the CDR3 is TGTGCCATCATGGACGGCGGGAGGGCCCCGTACTTC. Translated, it gives CAIMDGGRAPYF.

The V gene is TRBV5-1, the J gene TRBJ1-1, with 9 bases that match TRBD1. The CDR3 runs to 13 residues. Germline V lookup: CDR1 SGHRS, CDR2 YFSETQ. Trimming cost V 4 bases and J 3 bases; bases outside gene matches: 1. CDR3 bases: TGCGCCAGCAGCAGGACAGGGGACACTGAAGCTTTCTTT. Protein: CASSRTGDTEAFF.

V usage is TRBV6-5 and J usage is TRBJ2-7; TRBD2 aligns across 11 bases. The ends lost 6 bases at V and 7 bases at J; junction bases unmatched: 5. This CDR3 has 13 amino acids. Per germline, CDR1 MNHEY and CDR2 SVGAGI. The CDR3 reads CASRERLAGEQYF. Here the CDR3 DNA reads TGTGCCAGCAGGGAGAGACTAGCGGGGGAGCAGTACTTC.

This chain joins TRBV9 and TRBJ2-3; either TRBD1 or TRBD2 may fit D (5 bases each). CDR3 length: 16 amino acids. Looked up from germline, CDR1 is SGDLS and CDR2 is YYNGEE. V was pared by 4 bases and J by 4 bases, with 19 bases between. Here the CDR3 reads CASSSSGTGFADTQYF. DNA for the CDR3: TGTGCCAGCAGCTCCTCCGGGACGGGGTTCGCAGATACGCAGTATTTT.

The chain is built from TRBV7-3 and TRBJ2-5; 10 positions agree with TRBD1. Germline V gene lookup returns CDR1 SGHTA and CDR2 FQGTGA. V shed 6 bases, J shed 1 base, and the junction held 5 bases outside the gene matches. This CDR3 comprises 15 residues. This chain's CDR3 is CASRSGTGAQETQYF. CDR3 DNA sequence: TGTGCCAGCAGATCCGGGACAGGGGCCCAAGAGACCCAGTACTTC.

The chain combines TRBV7-9 with TRBJ2-5; D assignment may be TRBD1 or TRBD2 (5 bases each). V dropped 0 bases and J dropped 3 bases, with 23 bases sitting between them. This CDR3 is 19 amino acids long. CDR1 and CDR2 from the germline V gene are SEHNR and FQNEAQ (reference sequence). The CDR3 nucleotides are TGTGCCAGCAGCTTAGCGTCTCCGGTTTCGGGACCGGATAAAGAGACCCAGTACTTC. Protein product: CASSLASPVSGPDKETQYF.

This sequence joins TRBV2 and TRBJ2-7; D call uncertain. This CDR3 has 12 residues. In germline, CDR1 is SNHLY, CDR2 FYNNEI. V was trimmed by 7 bases and J by 1 base, leaving 8 bases between them. The CDR3 loop is CASNPTSYEQYF. CDR3 nucleotide sequence: TGTGCCAGCAATCCGACGTCCTACGAGCAGTACTTC.

The V gene is TRBV24-1, the J gene TRBJ2-3; 9 positions agree with TRBD2. J lost 6 bases, V lost 2 bases, and 11 bases had no gene match. Looked up from germline, CDR1 is KGHDR and CDR2 is SFDVKD. The length of the CDR3 is 17 residues. CDR3: CATSDSSGRGGRDTQYF. For the CDR3, the DNA is TGTGCCACCAGTGATTCGAGTGGGCGGGGGGGCCGTGATACGCAGTATTTT.

The chain joins TRBV7-2 to TRBJ1-5, with 7 bases that match TRBD1. The CDR3 contains 15 residues. Per germline, CDR1 SGHTA and CDR2 FQGNSA. V gave up 5 bases and J gave up 1 base; unmatched junction bases: 5. CDR3 amino acids: CASSGRGISNQPQHF. DNA for the CDR3: TGTGCCAGCAGCGGCAGGGGGATCAGCAATCAGCCCCAGCATTTT.

A word on this clonotype: One end of the junction does not line up with germline, which may come from a read error. The chain joins TRBV7-9 to TRBJ2-7; D is unresolved. The CDR3 runs 14 residues. Germline CDR1 reads SEHNR; CDR2 reads FQNEAQ (reference sequence). The chain's CDR3 is CASSLAFGSYEQYF. The DNA of the CDR3 is TGCGCCAGCAGCTTGGCATTCGGGTCTTACGAGCAGTACTTC.

The chain employs TRBV9 and TRBJ2-7, with 9 nucleotides matching TRBD1. V gave up 4 bases and J gave up 1 base; unmatched junction bases: 6. Germline assignment: CDR1 SGDLS and CDR2 YYNGEE. The CDR3 is 15 residues long. CDR3 DNA sequence: TGTGCCAGCAGCTTCGGACAGGGGATATCCTACGAGCAGTACTTC. Its translation is CASSFGQGISYEQYF. The full variable domain, its missing parts supplied by reference TRBV9 and TRBJ2-7, is DSGVTQTPKHLITATGQRVTLRCSPRSGDLSVYWYQQSLDQGLQFLIQYYNGEERAKGNILERFSAQQFPDLHSELNLSSLELGDSALYFCASSFGQGISYEQYFGPGTRLTVT.

The genes are TRBV29-1 and TRBJ2-3; 9 bases map to TRBD1. CDR3 length: 13 amino acids. Unmatched junction bases numbered 7, after V lost 7 bases and J lost 5 bases. CDR1 and CDR2 (germline): SQVTM, ANQGSEA. The CDR3, as DNA: TGCAGCGGGACAGGGGTAATTGGAGATACGCAGTATTTT. Amino acids: CSGTGVIGDTQYF.

This chain uses TRBV19 with TRBJ1-1; D not certain. Germline assignment: CDR1 LNHDA and CDR2 SQIVND (reference sequence). The V end was cut by 5 bases, the J end by 6 bases, with 10 bases between. This CDR3 has 12 amino acids. CDR3 DNA: TGTGCCAGTAGTGCACGGTATGCTGAAGCTTTCTTT. It specifies CASSARYAEAFF. Full variable domain (remainder filled in from reference TRBV19 and TRBJ1-1): DGGITQSPKYLFRKEGQNVTLSCEQNLNHDAMYWYRQDPGQGLRLIYYSQIVNDFQKGDIAEGYSVSREKKESFPLTVTSAQKNPTAFYLCASSARYAEAFFGQGTRLTVV.

Regarding this clonotype: Germline and junction disagree at one end, which may indicate a read error. The rearrangement uses TRBV24-1 and TRBJ2-2; tentative D call: TRBD2 (6 bases). The CDR3 length is 18 residues. Germline CDR1 reads KGHDR; CDR2 reads SFDVKD. The CDR3 loop reads CATSGVPGLEAPEGELLF. The CDR3 DNA reads as TGTGCCACCAGTGGCGTTCCGGGACTGGAGGCTCCCGAAGGGGAGCTGCTTTTT.

The chain joins TRBV5-1 to TRBJ1-6; D call uncertain. With 8 bases removed from V and 7 bases from J, the gap between germline ends came to 16 bases. Germline-derived CDR1 and CDR2 are SGHRS and YFSETQ. The CDR3 is 14 residues long. CDR3 DNA: TGCGCCAGTCGTTTGCAGGCTCCGAATTCACCCCTCCACTTT. It codes for CASRLQAPNSPLHF.

The V call is TRBV30, the J call TRBJ1-1; 7 positions match TRBD1. Trimming at V came to 4 bases and at J to 2 bases, leaving 10 bases not matched to a gene. CDR3 length: 15 residues. Per germline, CDR1 GTSNPN and CDR2 SVGIG (reference sequence). The CDR3: CAWIPGTDINTEAFF. As DNA, the CDR3 is TGTGCCTGGATACCCGGGACAGACATCAACACTGAAGCTTTCTTT.

In DNA form, the CDR3 reads TGTGCCAGCAGCTTAGGGGCTGATTCACCCCTCCACTTT. It is translated as CASSLGADSPLHF. The rearrangement uses TRBV7-2 and TRBJ1-6; D gene uncertain. The CDR3 has 13 residues. The V and J ends lost 1 base and 8 bases respectively, with 6 bases between them. Per germline, CDR1 SGHTA and CDR2 FQGNSA.

Regarding this clonotype: This may come from a read error, since a much larger clone is one base off. CDR3 bases: TGTGCCAGCAGCTTAGAGGCCGGGCCAGATGAGCAGTTCTTC. Protein sequence: CASSLEAGPDEQFF. The genes are TRBV7-9 and TRBJ2-1, with D unresolved. Per germline, CDR1 SEHNR and CDR2 FQNEAQ (reference sequence). CDR3 length equals 14 residues. Trimming stripped 1 base from V and 8 bases from J, with 12 bases between.

The rearrangement joins TRBV29-1 to TRBJ2-3; D gene unclear. This CDR3 contains 12 residues. The V end was cut by 7 bases, the J end by 3 bases, with 11 bases between. Germline V lookup: CDR1 SQVTM, CDR2 ANQGSEA. The chain's CDR3 is CSALGSTDTQYF. CDR3 sequence (DNA): TGCAGCGCCCTCGGTAGTACAGATACGCAGTATTTT.

This clonotype has only a few counts. The genes are TRBV6-1 and TRBJ2-7, with unresolved D. CDR3 size: 11 residues. Between the trimmed V and J ends, which lost 6 bases and 4 bases, there was a span of 7 bases. Germline V lookup: CDR1 MNHNS, CDR2 SASEGT. CDR3 residues: CASRFAYEQYF. The DNA for the CDR3 is TGTGCCAGCAGATTCGCTTACGAGCAGTACTTC.

This clonotype was detected only once. The chain recombines TRBV5-4 with TRBJ2-1; TRBD1 matches at 10 bases. V gave up 2 bases and J gave up 5 bases; unmatched junction bases: 7. From germline, CDR1 is SGHNT and CDR2 YYREEE (reference sequence). The CDR3 covers 16 residues. The CDR3 DNA sequence: TGTGCCAGCAGCTTCCGGACAGGGGGGGTGAACAATGAGCAGTTCTTC. It codes for CASSFRTGGVNNEQFF.

The gene calls are TRBV5-1 and TRBJ1-1; D uncertain. The germline CDR1 and CDR2 sequences are SGHRS and YFSETQ. The V end was cut by 3 bases, the J end by 5 bases, with 11 bases between. The CDR3 is made up of 13 amino acids. The DNA of the CDR3 is TGCGCCAGCAGCTCGGTAGTCCTAACTGAAGCTTTCTTT. Translating it yields CASSSVVLTEAFF.

This clonotype has more than one count but fewer than ten. The rearrangement uses TRBV7-9 and TRBJ1-1, with D perhaps TRBD1 (6 bases). V was cut by 8 bases and J by 1 base, with 17 bases left in between. CDR3 size: 15 residues. Per the germline V gene, CDR1 is SEHNR and CDR2 is FQNEAQ (reference sequence). Here the CDR3 DNA reads TGTGCCAGCCGCCGACAGGAATCAGGGAACACTGAAGCTTTCTTT. It encodes CASRRQESGNTEAFF. The whole variable domain, filled in from reference TRBV7-9 and TRBJ1-1, reads DTGVSQNPRHKITKRGQNVTFRCDPISEHNRLYWYRQTLGQGPEFLTYFQNEAQLEKSRLLSDRFSAERPKGSFSTLEIQRTEQGDSAMYLCASRRQESGNTEAFFGQGTRLTVV.

This clonotype was seen a handful of times. The chain couples TRBV25-1 to TRBJ2-3, with TRBD2 matching over 10 bases. The ends lost 8 bases at V and 2 bases at J; junction bases unmatched: 10. Germline V gives CDR1 MGHDK, CDR2 SYGVNS. This CDR3 has 16 residues. The CDR3 region is CASRLGTSAITDTQYF. The DNA for the CDR3 is TGTGCCAGCCGCCTCGGGACTAGCGCTATCACAGATACGCAGTATTTT.